This T cell receptor (beta chain) comes out of a study of T-cell memory formation after mild COVID-19. Findings and caveats of the study: For second-wave clones that peaked at day 37, SARS-CoV-2 specificity went unverified.

TCRdb reprocessed the 5' RACE reads with MiXCR, giving one entry per CDR3 protein. The data show 200,000 or so distinct CDR3 sequences, with around 8.8% seen just once and 3.5% held by the top ten. Trimming stripped 0 bases from V and 4 bases from J, with 10 bases between. The CDR3 loop spans 15 amino acids. From germline, CDR1 is MNHEY and CDR2 SVGAGI. About this clonotype itself: Its antigen is currently unknown.

Sequenced sample: PBMCs or a T cell subset sorted from them (not recorded which). The clonotype comes from a young man who had mild COVID-19 (a few samples of this study predate the infection). Cell type and time point are not known. The J gene is TRBJ2-1, the V gene TRBV6-5, with D possibly TRBD2 on 5 matching bases. The CDR3 sequence: CASSYSGIAYNEQFF. The CDR3 DNA follows: TGTGCCAGCAGTTACTCGGGGATAGCGTACAATGAGCAGTTCTTC.